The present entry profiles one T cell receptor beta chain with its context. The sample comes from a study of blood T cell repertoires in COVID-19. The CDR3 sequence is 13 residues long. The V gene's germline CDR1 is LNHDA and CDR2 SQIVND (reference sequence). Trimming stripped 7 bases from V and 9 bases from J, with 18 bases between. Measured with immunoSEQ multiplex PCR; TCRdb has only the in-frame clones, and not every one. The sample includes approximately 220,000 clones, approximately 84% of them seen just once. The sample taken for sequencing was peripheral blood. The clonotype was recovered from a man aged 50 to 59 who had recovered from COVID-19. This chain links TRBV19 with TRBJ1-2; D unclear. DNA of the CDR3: TGTGCCAGTAAGGTTCGGGGTAGGGATAGCTACACCTTC. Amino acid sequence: CASKVRGRDSYTF. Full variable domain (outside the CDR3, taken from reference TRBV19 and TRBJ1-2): DGGITQSPKYLFRKEGQNVTLSCEQNLNHDAMYWYRQDPGQGLRLIYYSQIVNDFQKGDIAEGYSVSREKKESFPLTVTSAQKNPTAFYLCASKVRGRDSYTFGSGTRLTVV.